This T cell receptor (beta chain) was sequenced during a study of blood T cell repertoires in COVID-19. For the study at large: The United States, Italy and Spain were the sources of the acute and convalescent COVID-19 samples. PBMCs, B-cell-depleted T cells, or T cells were the source of the cDNA or gDNA that made up the material.

Using immunoSEQ multiplex PCR, the repertoire was profiled, and TCRdb retains in-frame clones only, with some absent. The table records more than 400,000 clones, approximately 85% of them present only once. The clonotype originates from a human donor in a cohort sampled during active COVID-19. Sequenced material: peripheral blood.

CDR3 sequence (DNA): TGCAGTGCTAGTATGTCGAATGAGCAGTTCTTC. Its protein is CSASMSNEQFF. This chain links TRBV20-1 with TRBJ2-1; no clear D. The CDR3 has 11 amino acids. Trimming left V 3 bases short and J 7 bases short, with 7 bases between. In germline, CDR1 is DFQATT, CDR2 SNEGSKA (reference sequence).